These T cell receptor beta chains were read from a single sample in a study of PD-1 blockade in classical Hodgkin lymphoma. Libraries were prepared by immunoSEQ multiplex PCR; TCRdb keeps only in-frame clonotypes and omits some of them. The table includes about 1,900 clones, approximately 84% detected once. The sample here was CD8+ T cells from blood, taken at baseline. These receptors were collected from a human donor with classical Hodgkin lymphoma. CDR3s leave out the opening cysteine and the closing phenylalanine or tryptophan.

TRBV28	ASSFYGTGETQY
TRBV27	ASSLGPALADTQY
TRBV28	ASSLTAEVPYEQY
TRBV9	ASSPGNTNTEAF
TRBV9	ASSAGGNTDTQY
TRBV2	ATLPVDRGPSYEQY
TRBV11-3	ASSLDRSGSYEQY
TRBV19	ASSATGTENTEAF
TRBV4-1	ASSQDRHRGTEAF
TRBV28	ASSHQGQHSNYGYT
TRBV9	ASSFRGASSNEQF
TRBV28	ASSFQGVTEAF
TRBV30	AWSGVAYEQY
TRBV2	ASSESTSSQETQY
TRBV9	ASSASTGSGNTIY
TRBV28	ASSLMGQEFYNEQF
TRBV7-9	ASSFGDKQF
TRBV13	ASSPGQGVYEQY
TRBV30	AWSLAGRGGYGYT
TRBV6-5	ASSYPAGGELF
TRBV28	ASSPDRVATEAF
TRBV27	ASSRTSVETQY
TRBV30	AWSVDYEQY
TRBV5-1	ASSLAASYEQY
TRBV10-3	AIRPTGPGGYT
TRBV19	ASSIYRGTTGELF
TRBV9	ASSAGGWGYT
TRBV5-1	ASSLVEGTKGALH
TRBV19	ASSYKTTSGGTLGHEQF
TRBV10-2	ASSESATGGLGTEAF
TRBV9	ASSVEYSAYNEQF
TRBV2	ASIAADSYNEQF
TRBV9	ASSVGQGYYEQY
TRBV4-1	ASSPRSGLAGGPQETQY
TRBV27	ASSPRGAYEGTDTQY
TRBV7-6	ASSLGAGVATEAF
TRBV28	ASSLRDNIANTEAF
TRBV2	ASSGSIEGASEAF
TRBV9	ASSPGQLNNEKLF
TRBV10-3	AATSGLTDTQY
TRBV4-1	ASRGANEKLF
TRBV27	ASSGVGSGSNGEQF
TRBV19	ASSPLQGGETQY
TRBV4-1	ASSPTTPLNTEAF
TRBV14	ASSQPRVTGELF
TRBV19	ASTQIPTDGYT
TRBV4-1	ASSQEQDPRYEQY
TRBV29-1	SVEHGFYGYT
TRBV6-5	ASSYAGQGVTYEQY
TRBV7-9	ASSLGVAGYNEQF
TRBV27	ASSFSASPGETQY
TRBV9	ASSVAGSPYNEQF
TRBV27	ASLTGGAKSEQF
TRBV4-3	ASSQDRTGRTEAF
TRBV15	ATSRPLAGGLEETQY
TRBV13	ASSRPISGENIQY
TRBV4-3	ASSQDSGGNSPLH
TRBV7-9	ASSYDGGPQPYEQY
TRBV7-2	ASSSTGGAGDTQY